The 29 T cell receptor beta chains below come from one sample, sequenced in a study of T cell responses to AZD1222 COVID-19 vaccine. Assay: immunoSEQ multiplex PCR; the TCRdb copy retains only in-frame clones and omits some. The profile shows about 150,000 clones, about 90% of them singletons. The sequencing here drew on peripheral blood, taken on day 0 of MenACWY control vaccination. The receptor source for this set is an adult in good health.

This clone was seen a single time. In DNA form, the CDR3 reads TGCGCCAGCAGCCGCTACCGGGATCCAACCTACGAGCAGTACTTC. Its translation is CASSRYRDPTYEQYF. V gene TRBV4-3 combines with J gene TRBJ2-7; maybe TRBD2 (5 bases). CDR1 and CDR2 (germline): LGHNA, YSLEER. Trimming stripped 4 bases from V and 2 bases from J, with 15 bases between. The CDR3 is 15 amino acids.

The rearrangement uses TRBV3-1 (or the pseudogene TRBV3-2) and TRBJ2-1, with 11 nucleotides matching TRBD2. The CDR3 extends over 14 amino acids. Germline trimming cut 6 bases from V and 4 bases from J; bases unmatched to any gene: 2. CDR1 and CDR2 from the germline V gene are LGHDT and YNNKEL (reference sequence). The CDR3 DNA follows: TGTGCCAGCAGGGGGACTAGCGGATACAATGAGCAGTTCTTC. This gives the protein CASRGTSGYNEQFF.

The J gene is TRBJ2-6, the V gene TRBV18, with a weak D call TRBD1 (6 bases). There are 16 residues in the CDR3. Germline CDR1 and CDR2: KGHSH and LQKENI. The V gene lost 3 bases and the J gene lost 2 bases, with 11 bases spanning the gap. The chain's CDR3 is CASSPSGATGANVLTF. The CDR3 DNA follows: TGTGCCAGCTCACCTTCAGGGGCGACTGGGGCCAACGTCCTGACTTTC.

The rearrangement uses TRBV7-2 and TRBJ2-7, with 14 positions matching TRBD2. Germline CDR1 reads SGHTA; CDR2 reads FQGNSA. Germline trimming cut 5 bases from V and 3 bases from J; bases unmatched to any gene: 6. The CDR3 is made up of 16 amino acids. The CDR3, as DNA: TGTGCCAGCAGCCCGGGACTAGCGGGAGTGGGCTACGAGCAGTACTTC. Translating gives CASSPGLAGVGYEQYF.

The chain links TRBV7-9 to TRBJ2-1; 9 bases map to TRBD2. The CDR3 is made up of 15 amino acids. V was clipped by 4 bases and J by 3 bases; unmatched bases: 4. CDR1 and CDR2 (germline): SEHNR, FQNEAQ (reference sequence). The CDR3 DNA reads as TGTGCCAGCAGCTATCTAGCGGGAAACTACAATGAGCAGTTCTTC. Amino acids: CASSYLAGNYNEQFF.

This chain connects TRBV7-2 to TRBJ1-3; D gene uncertain. The germline V gene has CDR1 SGHTA and CDR2 FQGNSA. The CDR3 runs 15 residues. V dropped 0 bases and J dropped 0 bases, with 6 bases sitting between them. CDR3 in DNA: TGTGCCAGCAGCTTAGCGTTTAACTCTGGAAACACCATATATTTT. Translation: CASSLAFNSGNTIYF.

This chain connects TRBV9 to TRBJ1-5; D ambiguous. This CDR3 contains 16 residues. Trimming left V 3 bases short and J 0 bases short, with 13 bases between. Germline V gives CDR1 SGDLS, CDR2 YYNGEE. CDR3 in amino acids: CASSETDRHSNQPQHF. The CDR3 region has the DNA TGTGCCAGCAGCGAGACGGACCGTCATAGCAATCAGCCCCAGCATTTT. Full variable domain (missing parts from reference TRBV9 and TRBJ1-5): DSGVTQTPKHLITATGQRVTLRCSPRSGDLSVYWYQQSLDQGLQFLIQYYNGEERAKGNILERFSAQQFPDLHSELNLSSLELGDSALYFCASSETDRHSNQPQHFGDGTRLSIL.

The chain links TRBV6-5 to TRBJ1-1, with TRBD1 matching over 7 bases. The CDR3 sequence is 15 residues long. The junction had 12 bases not matched to a gene; V was cut back by 5 bases and J by 6 bases. CDR1 and CDR2 from the germline V gene are MNHEY and SVGAGI. CDR3 sequence (DNA): TGTGCCAGCAGTAGCGACAGGGCTTTCGGAGCTGAAGCTTTCTTT. Its protein product is CASSSDRAFGAEAFF.

The chain combines TRBV6-5 with TRBJ2-7, with a tentative D call TRBD2 (6 bases). The germline CDR1 and CDR2 sequences are MNHEY and SVGAGI. Trimming stripped 5 bases from V and 2 bases from J, with 10 bases between. This CDR3 spans 13 amino acids. CDR3 loop: CASSPGVPYEQYV. The DNA for the CDR3 is TGTGCCAGCAGTCCGGGGGTCCCCTACGAGCAGTACGTC.

The V and J genes are TRBV5-1 and TRBJ1-1; 9 bases align to TRBD1. V gave up 0 bases and J gave up 4 bases; unmatched junction bases: 4. CDR1 is SGHRS, CDR2 YFSETQ, per germline. This CDR3 region has 15 residues. The CDR3 here is CASSLETGGFTEAFF. CDR3 DNA: TGCGCCAGCAGCTTGGAGACAGGGGGGTTCACTGAAGCTTTCTTT.

The chain has TRBV6-2 or TRBV6-3 and TRBJ1-1; tentative D call: TRBD1 (5 bases). The CDR3 runs to 12 residues. Per the germline V gene, CDR1 is MNHEY and CDR2 is SVGEGT. V lost 4 bases to trimming and J lost 7 bases, with 10 bases between them. CDR3 in amino acids: CASSWDGVEAFF. CDR3 nucleotide sequence: TGTGCCAGCAGTTGGGACGGCGTTGAAGCTTTCTTT.

This chain uses TRBV3-1 (or the pseudogene TRBV3-2) with TRBJ1-2; TRBD1 is a possible D gene (6 bases). Deletions cut 2 bases from V and 8 bases from J, with 12 bases between. Per the germline V gene, CDR1 is LGHDT and CDR2 is YNNKEL (reference sequence). There are 13 residues in the CDR3. CDR3 protein: CASSQPRGLGYTF. The DNA of the CDR3 is TGTGCCAGCAGCCAACCCAGGGGTCTGGGCTACACCTTC.

This chain connects TRBV4-1 to TRBJ1-5; D is possibly TRBD1 (6 bases). Looked up from germline, CDR1 is MGHRA and CDR2 is YSYEKL. CDR3 size: 14 residues. Trimming removed 4 bases from V and 4 bases from J, with 11 bases in between. The CDR3 DNA is TGCGCCAGCAGCCTCCGGGACATGAATCAGCCCCAGCATTTT. Translated: CASSLRDMNQPQHF.

V is TRBV19 and J is TRBJ1-1; tentatively, D is TRBD1 (6 bases). Germline V gene lookup returns CDR1 LNHDA and CDR2 SQIVND (reference sequence). V lost 7 bases to trimming and J lost 5 bases, with 14 bases between them. The CDR3 loop spans 13 amino acids. CDR3 coding DNA: TGTGCCAGTATAGGTGTTAGGGGGACTGAAGCTTTCTTT. Translation gives CASIGVRGTEAFF.

This chain connects TRBV3-1 (or the pseudogene TRBV3-2) to TRBJ2-7; a possible D gene is TRBD2 (7 bases). The ends were cut back, 4 bases at V and 5 bases at J, with 18 bases in the middle. The CDR3 contains 15 residues. CDR1 and CDR2 (germline): LGHDT, YNNKEL (reference sequence). The CDR3 bases are TGTGCCAGCAGCCGGGGGGGGCTACTCCGGGACGAGCAGTACTTC. Translation: CASSRGGLLRDEQYF.

The V and J genes are TRBV6-5 and TRBJ2-7, with TRBD2 matching 9 bases. Trimming cost V 4 bases and J 7 bases; bases outside gene matches: 11. The CDR3 covers 15 residues. Germline lookup yields CDR1 MNHEY and CDR2 SVGAGI. CDR3 in DNA: TGTGCCAGCAGTTCCCCGGGTAGCGGGAGACGGGAGCAGTACTTC. This translates into CASSSPGSGRREQYF.

The chain uses TRBV4-1 and TRBJ2-3; D call uncertain. The V end lost 1 base, the J end lost 8 bases, and 19 bases lay between the germline ends. In germline, CDR1 is MGHRA, CDR2 YSYEKL. This CDR3 region has 16 residues. CDR3 in amino acids: CASSQARSRVLGTQYF. The CDR3 bases are TGCGCCAGCAGCCAAGCGAGGTCTAGAGTGTTAGGTACGCAGTATTTT.

The gene calls are TRBV4-3 and TRBJ1-2, with 7 bases fitting TRBD1. Unmatched junction bases numbered 4, after V lost 3 bases and J lost 0 bases. Germline V gives CDR1 LGHNA, CDR2 YSLEER. The CDR3 is 15 amino acids. The CDR3, as DNA: TGCGCCAGCAGCCAGTACAGGGGCCCTAACTATGGCTACACCTTC. This encodes CASSQYRGPNYGYTF.

The CDR3 DNA follows: TGTGCCAGCAGTGGGAACACTAACACTGAAGCTTTCTTT. Protein product: CASSGNTNTEAFF. This sequence joins TRBV6-6 and TRBJ1-1; unclear D gene. The V gene lost 5 bases and the J gene lost 2 bases, with 9 bases spanning the gap. Germline V gene lookup returns CDR1 MNHNY and CDR2 SVGAGI (reference sequence). The length of the CDR3 is 13 residues.

The V and J genes are TRBV6-5 and TRBJ1-1; no clear D gene. V was pared by 5 bases and J by 5 bases, with 12 bases between. The CDR3 consists of 13 residues. Germline loops: CDR1 MNHEY, CDR2 SVGAGI. The CDR3 DNA sequence: TGTGCCAGCAGTAGGTTCGGAGTTACTGAAGCTTTCTTT. Amino acid sequence: CASSRFGVTEAFF.

The rearrangement uses TRBV28 and TRBJ2-4, with no clear D. The V end was cut by 5 bases, the J end by 3 bases, with 17 bases between. The germline gives CDR1 MDHEN, CDR2 SYDVKM. The CDR3 covers 16 residues. CDR3 nucleotides: TGTGCCAGCAGTCCCCGGGCAATCTTAGGCAAAAACATTCAGTACTTC. It specifies CASSPRAILGKNIQYF.

The chain employs TRBV29-1 and TRBJ1-1; D not resolved. Germline CDR1 reads SQVTM; CDR2 reads ANQGSEA. Trimming cost V 5 bases and J 6 bases, with 16 bases left between them. The length of the CDR3 is 13 residues. As DNA, the CDR3 is TGCAGCGTTAGACTGGCGTTGGAGGCTGAAGCTTTCTTT. Translation: CSVRLALEAEAFF.

This chain uses TRBV7-2 with TRBJ2-1; D is possibly TRBD1 (6 bases). The V gene lost 2 bases and the J gene lost 0 bases, with 8 bases spanning the gap. The CDR3 length is 15 residues. Germline CDR1 and CDR2: SGHTA and FQGNSA. This CDR3 is CASSLLGGSYNEQFF. In DNA, the CDR3 is TGTGCCAGCAGCTTATTAGGGGGCTCCTACAATGAGCAGTTCTTC.

The rearrangement joins TRBV2 to TRBJ2-7; TRBD2 aligns across 10 bases. Germline V gene lookup returns CDR1 SNHLY and CDR2 FYNNEI. The V gene end was trimmed by 4 bases and the J gene end by 6 bases; junction bases not matched to a gene: 3. The CDR3 is 13 residues long. The CDR3 loop reads CASSATSGIEQYF. The DNA of the CDR3 is TGTGCCAGCAGTGCAACTAGCGGGATCGAGCAGTACTTC.

The chain employs TRBV7-2 and TRBJ2-7, with 7 positions matching TRBD2. CDR1 is SGHTA and CDR2 is FQGNSA in the germline V gene. The CDR3 runs 14 residues. V lost 1 base and J lost 3; bases outside the gene matches: 3. This CDR3 is CASSLGTRNYEQYF. In nucleotides, the CDR3 is TGTGCCAGCAGCTTAGGGACTAGGAACTACGAGCAGTACTTC. Variable domain in full (rest from reference TRBV7-2 and TRBJ2-7): GAGVSQSPSNKVTEKGKDVELRCDPISGHTALYWYRQSLGQGLEFLIYFQGNSAPDKSGLPSDRFSAERTGGSVSTLTIQRTQQEDSAVYLCASSLGTRNYEQYFGPGTRLTVT.

The chain combines TRBV18 with TRBJ1-5, with 10 bases fitting TRBD1. This CDR3 contains 15 residues. Germline V gene lookup returns CDR1 KGHSH and CDR2 LQKENI. The V and J ends lost 4 bases and 8 bases, in that order; junction bases with no gene match: 8. The CDR3 region has the DNA TGTGCCAGCTCACTTGACAGGGGGCGGCCCAAGCCCCAGCATTTT. Amino acid sequence: CASSLDRGRPKPQHF.

This clone was seen a handful of times. J is TRBJ2-7 and V is TRBV5-5; D perhaps matches TRBD2 (6 bases). V was pared by 1 base and J by 9 bases, with 26 bases between. The CDR3 has 17 amino acids. Germline values: CDR1 SGHKS, CDR2 YYEKEE (reference sequence). In DNA, the CDR3 is TGTGCCAGCAGCTTGTACGTCGGGGGAGACCTCTTGTGGGGGCAGTACTTC. Residues: CASSLYVGGDLLWGQYF. Complete variable domain (other parts from reference TRBV5-5 and TRBJ2-7): DAGVTQSPTHLIKTRGQQVTLRCSPISGHKSVSWYQQVLGQGPQFIFQYYEKEERGRGNFPDRFSARQFPNYSSELNVNALLLGDSALYLCASSLYVGGDLLWGQYFGPGTRLTVT.

The gene calls are TRBV7-2 and TRBJ2-7; the match to TRBD2 covers 11 bases. In germline, CDR1 is SGHTA, CDR2 FQGNSA. CDR3 length: 15 residues. The V segment lost 3 bases and the J segment 0 bases; nucleotides outside the gene matches: 1. Here the CDR3 reads CASSFLAGGSYEQYF. CDR3 sequence (DNA): TGTGCCAGCAGCTTCCTAGCGGGAGGCTCCTACGAGCAGTACTTC.

V gene TRBV28 combines with J gene TRBJ1-3; possibly TRBD1 for D (5 bases). There are 14 residues in the CDR3. Trimming stripped 7 bases from V and 2 bases from J, with 12 bases between. Germline V CDR1 and CDR2: MDHEN, SYDVKM. The CDR3 DNA follows: TGTGCCAGCATGGGGGGGGGACCTGGAAACACCATATATTTT. Its translation: CASMGGGPGNTIYF.